This T cell receptor (beta chain) is from a study of blood T cell repertoires in COVID-19. Overall study context: COVID-19 samples from acute and convalescent phases originated in the United States, Italy and Spain.

Trimming removed 6 bases from V and 4 bases from J, with 18 bases in between. The CDR3 loop spans 15 amino acids. Germline V gene data show CDR1 as MNHEY and CDR2 as SMNVEV (reference sequence). Those enrolled, adults aged roughly 18 to 90 years, came from under 25 US areas. Participants had their cohort set by participant-reported clinical history. Symptom resolution, clearance, or two negative PCRs marked donors in Cohort 3 as recovered. Assay used: immunoSEQ multiplex PCR; TCRdb lists only in-frame clones, some missing. This table has roughly 370,000 clones, 85% to 90% appearing once. The rearrangement uses TRBV27 and TRBJ1-2; D is undetermined. Input material: PBMCs or T cells enriched from blood (not recorded which). The receptor was derived from a woman aged 45 to 65 who had recovered from COVID-19. The CDR3, as DNA: TGTGCCAGCAGCCCCGGCCGGTTCCCGGGCTATGGCTACACCTTC. Protein: CASSPGRFPGYGYTF.